The 2 T cell receptor beta chains below were found in one sample sequenced in a study of T cells after yellow fever vaccination. TCRdb re-called the 5' RACE reads through MiXCR, storing one row per CDR3 protein. This table has hundreds of thousands of distinct CDR3 sequences, about 17% appearing once. The sample in question was PBMCs, obtained before the yellow fever booster vaccination. The source of these receptors is a man aged 18 to 30 who received the YFV17D yellow fever vaccine.

This clonotype occurred a few times. The V call is TRBV5-1, the J call TRBJ2-7; 9 nucleotides agree with TRBD1. The CDR3 extends over 14 amino acids. The germline gives CDR1 SGHRS, CDR2 YFSETQ. After removal of 2 bases from V and 4 bases from J, the junction contained 4 bases not matched to a gene. CDR3 residues: CASSLFGTGYEQYF. DNA of the CDR3: TGCGCCAGCAGCTTATTCGGGACAGGGTACGAGCAGTACTTC.

The chain links TRBV15 to TRBJ2-3; D unclear. Trimming shortened V by 1 base and J by 4 bases, and 12 bases separated the two germline ends. Looked up from germline, CDR1 is LNHNV and CDR2 is YYDKDF (reference sequence). The CDR3 spans 15 residues. The CDR3 spells CATSRVAPPADTQYF. The CDR3, as DNA: TGTGCCACCAGCAGAGTAGCTCCTCCGGCAGATACGCAGTATTTT.